This T cell receptor beta chain comes out of a study of early stage breast cancer tumors. The V gene's germline CDR1 is LNHDA and CDR2 SQIVND (reference sequence). The CDR3 is 16 amino acids. The germline V and J ends were trimmed by 3 bases and 0 bases, with 9 bases remaining between them. Profiled with immunoSEQ multiplex PCR; TCRdb holds only in-frame clones, not every one. The data hold about 72,000 clones, with 79% observed a single time. The sequenced sample consisted of blood. This chain joins TRBV19 and TRBJ2-6; D gene uncertain. The TCR comes from a person between 55 and 69 years old with breast cancer. The CDR3 sequence: CASSIGRPSGANVLTF. CDR3 bases: TGTGCCAGTAGTATTGGACGGCCCTCTGGGGCCAACGTCCTGACTTTC.